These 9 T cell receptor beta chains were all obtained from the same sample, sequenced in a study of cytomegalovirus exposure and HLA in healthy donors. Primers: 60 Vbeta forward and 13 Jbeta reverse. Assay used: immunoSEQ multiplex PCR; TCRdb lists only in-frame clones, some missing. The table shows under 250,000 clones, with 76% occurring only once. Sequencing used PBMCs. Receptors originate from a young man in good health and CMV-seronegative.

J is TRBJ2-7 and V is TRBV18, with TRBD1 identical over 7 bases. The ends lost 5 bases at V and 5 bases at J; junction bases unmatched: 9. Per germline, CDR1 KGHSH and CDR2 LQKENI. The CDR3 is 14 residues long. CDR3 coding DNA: TGTGCCAGCTCAGAACCTCAAACAGGGGACGAGCAGTACTTC. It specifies CASSEPQTGDEQYF.

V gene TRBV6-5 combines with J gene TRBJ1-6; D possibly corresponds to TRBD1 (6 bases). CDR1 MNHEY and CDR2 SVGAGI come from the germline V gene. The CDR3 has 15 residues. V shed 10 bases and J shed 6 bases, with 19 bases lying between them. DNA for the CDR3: TGTGCCACCCGAGACAGGCCAAGTGCTAATTCACCCCTCCACTTT. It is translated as CATRDRPSANSPLHF.

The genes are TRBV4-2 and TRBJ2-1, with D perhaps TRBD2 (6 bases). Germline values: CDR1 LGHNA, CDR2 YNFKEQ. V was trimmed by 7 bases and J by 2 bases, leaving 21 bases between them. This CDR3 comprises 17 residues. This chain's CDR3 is CASKGSLTGAAYNEQFF. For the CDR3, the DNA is TGTGCCAGCAAGGGGTCGCTAACGGGAGCTGCCTACAATGAGCAGTTCTTC.

The CDR3 reads CASHGGQGIIGIQYF. DNA of the CDR3: TGTGCCTCCCATGGGGGACAGGGTATTATCGGCATTCAGTACTTC. V is TRBV19 and J is TRBJ2-4; 9 bases match TRBD1. CDR3 length equals 15 residues. The germline V gene encodes CDR1 LNHDA and CDR2 SQIVND (reference sequence). With V trimmed by 11 bases and J by 9 bases, 17 bases remained unmatched.

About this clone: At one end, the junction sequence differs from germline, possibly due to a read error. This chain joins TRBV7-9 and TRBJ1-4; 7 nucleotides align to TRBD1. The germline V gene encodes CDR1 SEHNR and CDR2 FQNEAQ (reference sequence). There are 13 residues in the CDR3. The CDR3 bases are TGTTCCAGCAGTAACAGGGGTAGGGAAAAACTGTTTTTT. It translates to CSSSNRGREKLFF.

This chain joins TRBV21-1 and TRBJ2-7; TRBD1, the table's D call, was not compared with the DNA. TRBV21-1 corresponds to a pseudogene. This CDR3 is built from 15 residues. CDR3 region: CASSKTGPGVCEQYF. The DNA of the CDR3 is TGTGCCAGCAGCAAAACAGGTCCTGGTGTTTGCGAGCAGTACTTC.

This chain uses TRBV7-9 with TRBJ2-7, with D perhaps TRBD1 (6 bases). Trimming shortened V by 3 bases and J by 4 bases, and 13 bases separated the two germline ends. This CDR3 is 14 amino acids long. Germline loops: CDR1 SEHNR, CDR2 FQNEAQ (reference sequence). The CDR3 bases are TGTGCCAGCAGCTTTGGGGGCGGTGTTTACGAGCAGTACTTC. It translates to CASSFGGGVYEQYF.

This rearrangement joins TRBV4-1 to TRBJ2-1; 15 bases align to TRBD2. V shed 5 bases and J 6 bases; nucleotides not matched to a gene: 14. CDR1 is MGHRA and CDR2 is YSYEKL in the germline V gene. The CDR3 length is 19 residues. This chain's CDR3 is CASSTPGLAGGIDSNEQFF. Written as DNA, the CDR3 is TGCGCCAGCAGCACCCCGGGACTAGCGGGAGGCATTGATAGCAATGAGCAGTTCTTC.

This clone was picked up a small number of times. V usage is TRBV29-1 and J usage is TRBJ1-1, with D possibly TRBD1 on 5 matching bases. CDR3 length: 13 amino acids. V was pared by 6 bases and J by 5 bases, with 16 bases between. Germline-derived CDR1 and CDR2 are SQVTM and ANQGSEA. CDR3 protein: CSVVATRGTEAFF. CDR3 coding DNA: TGCAGCGTAGTGGCCACCCGGGGGACTGAAGCTTTCTTT.